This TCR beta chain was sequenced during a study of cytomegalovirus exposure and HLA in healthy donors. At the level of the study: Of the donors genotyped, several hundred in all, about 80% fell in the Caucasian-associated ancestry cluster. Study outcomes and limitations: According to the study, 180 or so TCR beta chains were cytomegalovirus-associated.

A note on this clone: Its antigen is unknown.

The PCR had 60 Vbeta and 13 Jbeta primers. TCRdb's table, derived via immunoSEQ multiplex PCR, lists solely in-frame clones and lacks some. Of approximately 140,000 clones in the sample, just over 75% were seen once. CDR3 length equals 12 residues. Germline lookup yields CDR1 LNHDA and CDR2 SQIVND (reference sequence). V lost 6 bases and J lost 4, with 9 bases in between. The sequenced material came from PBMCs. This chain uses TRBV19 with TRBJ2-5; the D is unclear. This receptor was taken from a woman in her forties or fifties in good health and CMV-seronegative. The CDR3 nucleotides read TGTGCCAGTAGGCAGTCGGGAGAGACCCAGTACTTC. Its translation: CASRQSGETQYF.